This TCR beta chain was observed in a study of cytomegalovirus exposure and HLA in healthy donors. For the study at large: A subsequent analysis reported that the 110 or so validation repertoires were produced on the same platform that had also been used for the 666 first-cohort repertoires.

Sequencing used immunoSEQ multiplex PCR; TCRdb keeps in-frame clones, though not all of them. In the table there are about 130,000 clones, about nine tenths of which are singletons. Germline lookup yields CDR1 SGHVS and CDR2 FQNEAQ. The CDR3 runs 16 residues. V was pared by 2 bases and J by 6 bases, with 11 bases of the junction left unmatched. J is TRBJ2-3 and V is TRBV7-8, with TRBD2 identical over 7 bases. The TCR was taken from a woman aged 25 to 45 in good health and CMV-seropositive. What was sequenced was PBMCs. CDR3 bases: TGTGCCAGCAGCTTAAGGCGGGAGACTTTTTGGGATACGCAGTATTTT. It translates to CASSLRRETFWDTQYF.